These 30 T cell receptor beta chains share one sample of origin, sequenced in a study of T cell responses to AZD1222 COVID-19 vaccine. Here immunoSEQ multiplex PCR was the method, and the copy in TCRdb shows in-frame clones only, minus some. This sample has about 77,000 clones, with approximately 92% found just once. Sequenced here: peripheral blood, sampled 28 days after the second AZD1222 dose. Receptor source: an adult who received the AZD1222 COVID-19 vaccine.

The chain couples TRBV27 to TRBJ1-5; D possibly corresponds to TRBD1 (5 bases). With 7 bases removed from V and 6 bases from J, the gap between germline ends came to 13 bases. The CDR3 sequence is 13 residues long. Germline values: CDR1 MNHEY, CDR2 SMNVEV (reference sequence). The chain's CDR3 is CASTVGLGQPQHF. The CDR3, as DNA: TGTGCCAGCACGGTGGGGCTAGGTCAGCCCCAGCATTTT.

The chain combines TRBV4-2 with TRBJ1-6; D may be TRBD1 (6 bases). The CDR3 totals 15 residues. Trimming took 4 bases from V and 6 from J, leaving 13 bases between them. Germline lookup yields CDR1 LGHNA and CDR2 YNFKEQ. Written as DNA, the CDR3 is TGTGCCAGCAGCCTCGACGGACAGCTTAATTCACCCCTCCACTTT. Its protein product is CASSLDGQLNSPLHF.

J is TRBJ1-5 and V is TRBV28; 7 nucleotides line up with TRBD1. With V trimmed by 0 bases and J by 1 base, 6 bases remained unmatched. The CDR3 loop spans 17 amino acids. Germline CDR1 reads MDHEN; CDR2 reads SYDVKM. The CDR3, as DNA: TGTGCCAGCAGTTTATGGGCAGGGGGAGCGAGCAATCAGCCCCAGCATTTT. Residues: CASSLWAGGASNQPQHF.

The chain carries TRBV6-2 or TRBV6-3 and TRBJ2-5; D is possibly TRBD2 (5 bases). The CDR3 is 17 residues long. Trimming removed 6 bases at V and 0 bases at J, with 20 bases between. CDR1 and CDR2 from the germline V gene are MNHEY and SVGEGT. The CDR3 sequence: CASSPTHEGLYQETQYF. CDR3 sequence (DNA): TGTGCCAGCAGCCCGACCCACGAGGGCTTGTACCAAGAGACCCAGTACTTC.

This CDR3 reads CASSYLDEQFF. The CDR3 coding sequence is TGCGCCAGCAGCTACCTGGATGAGCAGTTCTTC. This chain uses TRBV5-1 with TRBJ2-1; D is unresolved. V was clipped by 3 bases and J by 8 bases, with 6 bases between them. This CDR3 region has 11 residues. Germline values: CDR1 SGHRS, CDR2 YFSETQ.

This sequence joins TRBV2 and TRBJ1-3, with TRBD1 matching 9 bases. The J segment lost 2 bases and the V segment lost 8 bases, leaving 4 bases of the junction unmatched. The CDR3 is made up of 14 amino acids. The germline V gene encodes CDR1 SNHLY and CDR2 FYNNEI. CDR3 nucleotides: TGTGCCAGCGATGGACAGGGGACTGGAAACACCATATATTTT. It translates to CASDGQGTGNTIYF.

The chain is built from TRBV6-5 and TRBJ2-7; D possibly corresponds to TRBD2 (6 bases). Germline values: CDR1 MNHEY, CDR2 SVGAGI. There are 14 residues in the CDR3. V shed 2 bases and J shed 7 bases, with 15 bases lying between them. CDR3 nucleotides: TGTGCCAGCAGTTACAGTAGCGGACCTTGGGAGCAGTACTTC. It specifies CASSYSSGPWEQYF.

V usage is TRBV15 and J usage is TRBJ2-7; maybe TRBD1 (6 bases). Per the germline V gene, CDR1 is LNHNV and CDR2 is YYDKDF (reference sequence). There are 14 residues in the CDR3. The ends were cut back, 0 bases at V and 1 base at J, with 7 bases in the middle. The CDR3 DNA sequence: TGTGCCACCAGCAGAGATAGGGGGTCCTACGAGCAGTACTTC. Translation: CATSRDRGSYEQYF.

Here the CDR3 DNA reads TGTGCCAGCAGCACTCAGTCCGGGACAGACTATGGCTACACCTTC. This codes for CASSTQSGTDYGYTF. The chain has TRBV7-2 and TRBJ1-2, with 7 bases matching TRBD1. The CDR3 length is 15 residues. J lost 3 bases, V lost 5 bases, and 9 bases had no gene match. Germline CDR1 SGHTA, CDR2 FQGNSA.

The rearrangement links TRBV7-6 to TRBJ1-1; a weak D match, TRBD1 (6 bases). With 1 base removed from V and 4 bases from J, the gap between germline ends came to 13 bases. The CDR3 extends over 15 amino acids. Germline V lookup: CDR1 SGHVS, CDR2 FNYEAQ. The DNA for the CDR3 is TGTGCCAGCAGCTTAGGAGTTAACAGGGCCACTGAAGCTTTCTTT. Encoded protein: CASSLGVNRATEAFF.

The rearrangement uses TRBV15 and TRBJ1-5; tentative D call: TRBD1 (5 bases). In germline, CDR1 is LNHNV, CDR2 YYDKDF (reference sequence). Between the trimmed V and J ends, which lost 1 base and 7 bases, there was a span of 14 bases. The CDR3 is 15 residues long. As DNA, the CDR3 is TGTGCCACCAGCAGAGGCGGGGCCGGGGACCAGCCCCAGCATTTT. Residues: CATSRGGAGDQPQHF.

This chain links TRBV7-9 with TRBJ2-2; possibly TRBD2 for D (7 bases). Germline V gene sequence: CDR1 SEHNR, CDR2 FQNEAQ (reference sequence). This CDR3 comprises 17 residues. With 3 bases removed from V and 6 bases from J, the gap between germline ends came to 20 bases. The CDR3 coding sequence is TGTGCCAGCAGCTTCGGACTAGTCGGAGGGGGACCCGGGGAGCTGTTTTTT. Its protein is CASSFGLVGGGPGELFF.

This chain uses TRBV7-9 with TRBJ1-2; D may be TRBD1 (5 bases). The V gene lost 4 bases and the J gene lost 7 bases, with 16 bases spanning the gap. This CDR3 contains 14 residues. The germline V gene has CDR1 SEHNR and CDR2 FQNEAQ (reference sequence). CDR3 sequence (DNA): TGTGCCAGCAGCTCGCTCGGGACTCCAACTGGCTACACCTTC. Translating gives CASSSLGTPTGYTF. Full variable domain (remainder filled in from reference TRBV7-9 and TRBJ1-2): DTGVSQNPRHKITKRGQNVTFRCDPISEHNRLYWYRQTLGQGPEFLTYFQNEAQLEKSRLLSDRFSAERPKGSFSTLEIQRTEQGDSAMYLCASSSLGTPTGYTFGSGTRLTVV.

The genes are TRBV7-3 and TRBJ2-2; 7 bases map to TRBD2. Looked up from germline, CDR1 is SGHTA and CDR2 is FQGTGA. Germline trimming cut 5 bases from V and 6 bases from J; bases unmatched to any gene: 9. This CDR3 is 15 amino acids long. Here the CDR3 reads CASSLGAGVAGELFF. The CDR3 DNA follows: TGTGCCAGCAGCCTTGGGGCGGGAGTGGCCGGGGAGCTGTTTTTT.

The chain carries TRBV7-6 and TRBJ2-1; maybe TRBD2 (6 bases). Germline CDR1 and CDR2: SGHVS and FNYEAQ. Trimming removed 3 bases from V and 3 bases from J, with 21 bases in between. This CDR3 region has 18 residues. CDR3 sequence reads: CASSLPSVLAGYYNEQFF. As DNA, the CDR3 is TGTGCCAGCAGCTTGCCTTCGGTTTTGGCGGGATACTACAATGAGCAGTTCTTC.

The chain uses TRBV4-1 and TRBJ2-2; D gene uncertain. The CDR3 contains 20 residues. Trimming pared 3 bases from V and 5 bases from J, leaving 28 bases between. The germline CDR1 and CDR2 sequences are MGHRA and YSYEKL. In DNA, the CDR3 is TGCGCCAGCAGCCAGGCCCCCTGGCTAGTCGATCGGTGGGGAACCGGGGAGCTGTTTTTT. The encoded protein is CASSQAPWLVDRWGTGELFF.

V gene TRBV7-9 combines with J gene TRBJ2-3, with 7 bases that match TRBD2. Germline V gene lookup returns CDR1 SEHNR and CDR2 FQNEAQ (reference sequence). The V gene end was trimmed by 4 bases and the J gene end by 6 bases; junction bases not matched to a gene: 1. The CDR3 consists of 12 residues. CDR3 in DNA: TGTGCCAGCAGCTCCGGGGGGGATACGCAGTATTTT. It is translated as CASSSGGDTQYF.

This clone was seen only once. V and J are TRBV7-9 and TRBJ2-6, with D hard to call. V lost 1 base and J lost 1, with 5 bases in between. The CDR3 length is 15 residues. CDR1 and CDR2 (germline): SEHNR, FQNEAQ (reference sequence). For the CDR3, the DNA is TGTGCCAGCAGCTTAGAGGGTTCTGGGGCCAACGTCCTGACTTTC. Its protein product is CASSLEGSGANVLTF.

The gene calls are TRBV18 and TRBJ1-2; 11 nucleotides align to TRBD1. With V trimmed by 4 bases and J by 8 bases, 18 bases remained unmatched. In germline, CDR1 is KGHSH, CDR2 LQKENI. This CDR3 comprises 18 residues. The CDR3 here is CASSLYGQGAGRVWGYTF. The DNA of the CDR3 is TGTGCCAGCTCACTATACGGACAGGGGGCCGGAAGAGTGTGGGGCTACACCTTC.

V usage is TRBV15 and J usage is TRBJ1-1; a weak D match, TRBD1 (6 bases). This CDR3 is built from 14 residues. The V end was cut by 0 bases, the J end by 2 bases, with 7 bases between. Germline lookup yields CDR1 LNHNV and CDR2 YYDKDF (reference sequence). CDR3 sequence (DNA): TGTGCCACCAGCAGAGACAGGGGCAACACTGAAGCTTTCTTT. Translated, it gives CATSRDRGNTEAFF.

J is TRBJ2-1 and V is TRBV25-1, with 12 bases matching TRBD2. From germline, CDR1 is MGHDK and CDR2 SYGVNS. Germline trimming cut 6 bases from V and 5 bases from J; bases unmatched to any gene: 2. The CDR3 loop spans 14 amino acids. The CDR3 bases are TGTGCCAGCAGACTAGCGGGAGGACACAATGAGCAGTTCTTC. This codes for CASRLAGGHNEQFF.

CDR3 in amino acids: CASSLQTGISYEQYF. Written as DNA, the CDR3 is TGTGCCAGCAGCTTACAGACAGGGATCTCCTACGAGCAGTACTTC. The V gene is TRBV7-2, the J gene TRBJ2-7; 7 bases align to TRBD1. V lost 2 bases to trimming and J lost 0 bases; unmatched junction nucleotides: 4. Germline CDR1 SGHTA, CDR2 FQGNSA. The CDR3 runs to 15 residues. Looking up the rest from reference TRBV7-2 and TRBJ2-7 gives the full variable domain: GAGVSQSPSNKVTEKGKDVELRCDPISGHTALYWYRQSLGQGLEFLIYFQGNSAPDKSGLPSDRFSAERTGGSVSTLTIQRTQQEDSAVYLCASSLQTGISYEQYFGPGTRLTVT.

This sequence joins TRBV7-2 and TRBJ1-1, with TRBD1 matching over 8 bases. CDR3 size: 14 residues. Germline V gene data show CDR1 as SGHTA and CDR2 as FQGNSA. Trimming cost V 7 bases and J 5 bases; bases outside gene matches: 9. DNA for the CDR3: TGTGCCAGCACTATTACAGGGGGGGGTACTGAAGCTTTCTTT. Residues: CASTITGGGTEAFF.

This chain uses TRBV7-2 with TRBJ2-7; TRBD2 is a possible D gene (5 bases). The CDR3 has 19 amino acids. V lost 1 base and J 0 bases, leaving 22 bases between the germline ends. Per germline, CDR1 SGHTA and CDR2 FQGNSA. The CDR3 DNA follows: TGTGCCAGCAGCTTAGACCCGGGGTATCCCTATAGGAGCTCCTACGAGCAGTACTTC. This sequence encodes CASSLDPGYPYRSSYEQYF. The whole variable domain, remainder taken from reference TRBV7-2 and TRBJ2-7, is GAGVSQSPSNKVTEKGKDVELRCDPISGHTALYWYRQSLGQGLEFLIYFQGNSAPDKSGLPSDRFSAERTGGSVSTLTIQRTQQEDSAVYLCASSLDPGYPYRSSYEQYFGPGTRLTVT.

The V gene is TRBV2, the J gene TRBJ2-3, with unresolved D. Looked up from germline, CDR1 is SNHLY and CDR2 is FYNNEI. Trimming left V 1 base short and J 5 bases short, with 13 bases between. The CDR3 is 15 amino acids. This CDR3 is CASSEVWGNRDTQYF. Here the CDR3 DNA reads TGTGCCAGCAGTGAAGTTTGGGGAAACAGAGATACGCAGTATTTT.

This chain connects TRBV25-1 to TRBJ2-3; a possible D gene is TRBD1 (5 bases). Germline V CDR1 and CDR2: MGHDK, SYGVNS. Trimming took 5 bases from V and 2 from J, leaving 17 bases between them. The CDR3 has 16 residues. The CDR3 DNA sequence: TGTGCCAGCAGTCTCACCCCAGGGTCTGTCACAGATACGCAGTATTTT. Encoded protein: CASSLTPGSVTDTQYF.

The rearrangement joins TRBV30 to TRBJ2-3; tentatively, D is TRBD2 (6 bases). The V gene lost 1 base and the J gene lost 3 bases, with 14 bases spanning the gap. CDR1 is GTSNPN, CDR2 SVGIG, per germline (reference sequence). The CDR3 contains 15 residues. For the CDR3, the DNA is TGTGCCTGGAGTGGATCGGGACTGCCGACAGATACGCAGTATTTT. Translating it yields CAWSGSGLPTDTQYF.

The rearrangement joins TRBV7-8 to TRBJ2-3, with D unresolved. CDR1 and CDR2 (germline): SGHVS, FQNEAQ. V lost 2 bases and J lost 3, with 12 bases in between. The CDR3 extends over 15 amino acids. The CDR3 here is CASSLSIVVTDTQYF. In nucleotides, the CDR3 is TGTGCCAGCAGCTTATCGATAGTTGTGACAGATACGCAGTATTTT.

J is TRBJ2-7 and V is TRBV5-1, with a tentative D call TRBD2 (6 bases). Germline assignment: CDR1 SGHRS and CDR2 YFSETQ. The CDR3 consists of 15 residues. V was shortened by 0 bases and J by 5 bases, with 15 bases between the two germline ends. The CDR3 nucleotides read TGCGCCAGCAGCTTGGAGGCTGTGCGGGGTAACGAGCAGTACTTC. The encoded protein is CASSLEAVRGNEQYF.

This sequence joins TRBV2 and TRBJ2-1, with 9 bases matching TRBD2. The CDR3 length is 15 residues. Unmatched junction bases numbered 6, after V lost 0 bases and J lost 9 bases. CDR1 and CDR2 (germline): SNHLY, FYNNEI. The DNA of the CDR3 is TGTGCCAGCAGTGAAGCGAGGGGCGGGAGGGGTGAGCAGTTCTTC. It codes for CASSEARGGRGEQFF.